These T cell receptor beta chains were read from a single sample in a study of T cell responses to AZD1222 COVID-19 vaccine. Some clones are missing from TCRdb's copy, which holds only in-frame ones; the method was immunoSEQ multiplex PCR. The data show over 130,000 clones, approximately 91% seen once. Material: peripheral blood, obtained on day 0 of AZD1222 vaccination. These receptors originate from an adult in good health. Both conserved end residues are part of each CDR3. Fields, in order: CDR3 protein, CDR3 DNA, D gene, clone size, V gene, J gene. The D gene is left open where the match is weak. A clone size is listed for some rows: how often the clone was seen (once, few, many), or a class if it is expanded.

CASSYARPYEQYF,TGTGCCAGCAGTTACGCGAGGCCCTACGAGCAGTACTTC,-,-,TRBV6-5,TRBJ2-7
CASSSVRTGGNNQPQHF,TGTGCCAGCAGTAGCGTCCGGACAGGGGGCAACAATCAGCCCCAGCATTTT,TRBD1,-,TRBV28,TRBJ1-5
CASNLRYRSNQPQHF,TGTGCCAGCAACCTTAGGTACAGAAGCAATCAGCCCCAGCATTTT,-,-,TRBV28,TRBJ1-5
CASSRPYEQYF,TGTGCCAGCAGTAGGCCCTACGAGCAGTACTTC,-,-,TRBV28,TRBJ2-7
CASGSGRVSYEQYF,TGTGCCAGCGGGAGCGGGAGGGTTTCCTACGAGCAGTACTTC,TRBD2,-,TRBV28,TRBJ2-7
CASSLGPGRSNQPQHF,TGTGCCAGCAGCTTAGGTCCGGGGCGGAGCAATCAGCCCCAGCATTTT,-,-,TRBV7-9,TRBJ1-5
CARDRRGGYTF,TGTGCCAGGGACAGGAGGGGAGGCTACACCTTC,TRBD1,-,TRBV5-7,TRBJ1-2
CASSYWARGGYGYTF,TGTGCCAGCAGTTACTGGGCACGGGGTGGTTATGGCTACACCTTC,-,once,TRBV6-2/TRBV6-3,TRBJ1-2
CASSPLPGLNEQFF,TGTGCCAGCAGCCCTTTGCCGGGGCTCAATGAGCAGTTCTTC,-,-,TRBV3-1/TRBV3-2,TRBJ2-1
CASRTSGNTGELFF,TGTGCCAGTAGGACTAGCGGCAACACCGGGGAGCTGTTTTTT,TRBD2,-,TRBV6-5,TRBJ2-2
CASIGQSPTLNQPQHF,TGTGCCAGTATCGGGCAGTCCCCCACCCTCAATCAGCCCCAGCATTTT,-,once,TRBV19,TRBJ1-5
CASSEGGPQETQYF,TGCGCCAGCAGTGAGGGGGGACCCCAAGAGACCCAGTACTTC,-,-,TRBV10-1,TRBJ2-5
CASRSPPGEQYF,TGTGCCAGCAGATCACCCCCCGGCGAGCAGTACTTC,-,-,TRBV27,TRBJ2-7
CAWSVPFGRQGHGYTF,TGTGCCTGGAGTGTACCGTTCGGGAGGCAGGGGCATGGCTACACCTTC,-,-,TRBV30,TRBJ1-2
CASSSNNRAQARETQYF,TGTGCCAGCAGTTCCAACAACAGGGCCCAAGCGCGAGAGACCCAGTACTTC,-,-,TRBV27,TRBJ2-5
CASDEPRGMSNQPQHF,TGTGCCAGCGATGAGCCCAGGGGTATGAGCAATCAGCCCCAGCATTTT,-,-,TRBV28,TRBJ1-5
CASTKDLYGYTF,TGTGCCAGCACCAAGGACCTGTATGGCTACACCTTC,-,-,TRBV25-1,TRBJ1-2
CASSGDRRNSPLHF,TGTGCCAGCAGTGGGGACCGAAGAAATTCACCCCTCCACTTT,-,-,TRBV2,TRBJ1-6
CASSLVSGRGLNSPLHF,TGTGCCAGCAGCTTAGTCTCCGGGAGGGGGCTAAATTCACCCCTCCACTTT,TRBD1,few,TRBV11-3,TRBJ1-6
CASSPGTGTDTQYF,TGTGCCAGCAGCCCCGGGACCGGCACAGATACGCAGTATTTT,-,-,TRBV7-3,TRBJ2-3
CASSSSVGPEDTQYF,TGTGCCAGCAGCTCCTCAGTTGGTCCCGAGGATACGCAGTATTTT,-,-,TRBV7-9,TRBJ2-3
CASSYAPGSGNTIYF,TGTGCCAGCAGTTATGCGCCAGGCTCTGGAAACACCATATATTTT,-,-,TRBV6-5,TRBJ1-3
CASAGQGVNTGELFF,TGTGCCAGCGCGGGACAGGGGGTGAACACCGGGGAGCTGTTTTTT,TRBD1,-,TRBV6-5,TRBJ2-2
CASSRTGSGIYGYTF,TGTGCCAGCAGTAGGACAGGGTCAGGTATCTATGGCTACACCTTC,TRBD1,-,TRBV27,TRBJ1-2
CASSPRQGGPGELFF,TGTGCCAGCAGCCCCAGACAGGGAGGGCCCGGGGAGCTGTTTTTT,-,few,TRBV7-3,TRBJ2-2
CASSSDGDRRFYGYTF,TGTGCCAGCAGTTCCGACGGGGACAGGCGATTCTATGGCTACACCTTC,TRBD1,-,TRBV7-9,TRBJ1-2